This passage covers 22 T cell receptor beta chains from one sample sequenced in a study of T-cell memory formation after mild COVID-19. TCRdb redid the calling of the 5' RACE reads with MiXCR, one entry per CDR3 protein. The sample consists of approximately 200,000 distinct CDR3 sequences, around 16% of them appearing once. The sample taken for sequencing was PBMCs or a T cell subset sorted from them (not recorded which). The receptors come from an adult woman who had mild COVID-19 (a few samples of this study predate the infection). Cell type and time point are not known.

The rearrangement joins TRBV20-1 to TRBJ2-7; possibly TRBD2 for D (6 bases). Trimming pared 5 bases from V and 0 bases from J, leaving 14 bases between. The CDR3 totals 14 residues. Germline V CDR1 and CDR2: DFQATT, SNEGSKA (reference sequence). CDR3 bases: TGCAGTGCTTCAACCGGGACTTACTCCTACGAGCAGTACTTC. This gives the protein CSASTGTYSYEQYF.

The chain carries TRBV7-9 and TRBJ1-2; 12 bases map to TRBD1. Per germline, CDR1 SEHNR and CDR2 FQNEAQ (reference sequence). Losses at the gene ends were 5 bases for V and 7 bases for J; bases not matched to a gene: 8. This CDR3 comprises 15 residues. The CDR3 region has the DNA TGTGCCAGCAGCCCGAGCGGGACAGGGGGCATTGGCTACACCTTC. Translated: CASSPSGTGGIGYTF.

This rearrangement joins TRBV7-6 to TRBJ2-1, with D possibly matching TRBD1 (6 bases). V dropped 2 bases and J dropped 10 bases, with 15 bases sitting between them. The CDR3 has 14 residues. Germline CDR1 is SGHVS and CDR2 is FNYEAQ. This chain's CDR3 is CASSLKQGIGEQFF. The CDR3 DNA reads TGTGCCAGCAGCTTAAAACAGGGAATAGGGGAGCAGTTCTTC.

CDR3 nucleotides: TGTGCCAGCAGTTTCAGGACCCTCAACTATGGCTACACCTTC. It translates to CASSFRTLNYGYTF. This chain uses TRBV12-3 or TRBV12-4 with TRBJ1-2; D is undetermined. V dropped 3 bases and J dropped 2 bases, with 10 bases sitting between them. The CDR3 has 14 residues.

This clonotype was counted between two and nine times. The CDR3 sequence: CATSEQAGFSGTQYF. The CDR3 DNA sequence: TGTGCCACCAGTGAACAGGCGGGGTTCTCGGGGACCCAGTACTTC. The V and J genes are TRBV24-1 and TRBJ2-5; D possibly corresponds to TRBD2 (6 bases). In germline, CDR1 is KGHDR, CDR2 SFDVKD. This CDR3 is 15 amino acids long. Trimming pared 4 bases from V and 7 bases from J, leaving 18 bases between.

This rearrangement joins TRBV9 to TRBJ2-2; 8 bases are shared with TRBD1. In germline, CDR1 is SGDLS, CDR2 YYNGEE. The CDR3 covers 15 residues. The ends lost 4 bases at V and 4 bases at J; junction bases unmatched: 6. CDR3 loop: CASSLRQGTTGELFF. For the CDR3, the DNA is TGTGCCAGCAGCCTCCGACAGGGGACCACCGGGGAGCTGTTTTTT.

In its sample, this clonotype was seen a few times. The CDR3 bases are TGTGCCAGCAGCACCAGTCAGGATTCTGGCTACACCTTC. Residues: CASSTSQDSGYTF. The genes are TRBV7-9 and TRBJ1-2, with D unclear. With 5 bases removed from V and 7 bases from J, the gap between germline ends came to 14 bases. CDR1 is SEHNR and CDR2 is FQNEAQ in the germline V gene (reference sequence). CDR3 length: 13 residues.

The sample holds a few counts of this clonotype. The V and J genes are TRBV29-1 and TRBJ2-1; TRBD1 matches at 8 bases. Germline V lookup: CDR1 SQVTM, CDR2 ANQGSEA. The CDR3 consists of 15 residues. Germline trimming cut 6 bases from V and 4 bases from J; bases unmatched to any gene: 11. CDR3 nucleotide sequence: TGCAGCGTAGCAGGGGGCCCCCGCACATACAATGAGCAGTTCTTC. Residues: CSVAGGPRTYNEQFF.

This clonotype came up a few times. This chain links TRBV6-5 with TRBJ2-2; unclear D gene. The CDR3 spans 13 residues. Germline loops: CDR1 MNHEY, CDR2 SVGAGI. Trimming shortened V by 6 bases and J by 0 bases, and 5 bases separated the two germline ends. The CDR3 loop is CASRSPNTGELFF. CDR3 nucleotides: TGTGCCAGCAGATCTCCGAACACCGGGGAGCTGTTTTTT.

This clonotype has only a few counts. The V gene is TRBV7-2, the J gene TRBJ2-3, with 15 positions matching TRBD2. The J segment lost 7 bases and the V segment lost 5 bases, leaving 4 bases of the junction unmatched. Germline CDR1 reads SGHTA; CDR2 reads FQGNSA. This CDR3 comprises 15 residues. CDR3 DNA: TGTGCCAGCAGCCCCGGACTAGCGGGAGGGAATACGCAGTATTTT. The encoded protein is CASSPGLAGGNTQYF. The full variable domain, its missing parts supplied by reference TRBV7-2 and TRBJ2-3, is GAGVSQSPSNKVTEKGKDVELRCDPISGHTALYWYRQSLGQGLEFLIYFQGNSAPDKSGLPSDRFSAERTGGSVSTLTIQRTQQEDSAVYLCASSPGLAGGNTQYFGPGTRLTVL.

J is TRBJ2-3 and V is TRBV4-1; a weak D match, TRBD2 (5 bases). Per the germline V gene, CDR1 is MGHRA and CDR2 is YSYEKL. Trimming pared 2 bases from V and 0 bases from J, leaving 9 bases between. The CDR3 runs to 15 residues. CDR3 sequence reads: CASSQFGLSTDTQYF. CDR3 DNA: TGCGCCAGCAGCCAATTCGGACTTAGCACAGATACGCAGTATTTT.

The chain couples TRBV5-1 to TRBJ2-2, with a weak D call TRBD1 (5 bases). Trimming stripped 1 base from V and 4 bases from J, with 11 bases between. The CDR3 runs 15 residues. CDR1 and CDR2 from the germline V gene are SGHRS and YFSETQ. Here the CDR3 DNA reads TGCGCCAGCAGCTTGAAAGGGGCGAGCACCGGGGAGCTGTTTTTT. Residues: CASSLKGASTGELFF. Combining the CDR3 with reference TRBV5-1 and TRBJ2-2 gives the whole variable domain KAGVTQTPRYLIKTRGQQVTLSCSPISGHRSVSWYQQTPGQGLQFLFEYFSETQRNKGNFPGRFSGRQFSNSRSEMNVSTLELGDSALYLCASSLKGASTGELFFGEGSRLTVL.

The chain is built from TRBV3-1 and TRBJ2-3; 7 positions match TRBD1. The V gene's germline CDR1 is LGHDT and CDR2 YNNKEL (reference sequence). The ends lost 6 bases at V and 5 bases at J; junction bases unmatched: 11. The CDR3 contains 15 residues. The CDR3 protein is CASRRTGTGGDTQYF. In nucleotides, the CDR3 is TGTGCCAGCAGAAGGACAGGAACCGGAGGAGATACGCAGTATTTT.

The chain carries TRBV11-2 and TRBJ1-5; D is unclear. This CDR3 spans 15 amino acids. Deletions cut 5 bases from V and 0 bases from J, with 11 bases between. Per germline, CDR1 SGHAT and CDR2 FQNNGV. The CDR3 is CASSLNRDSNQPQHF. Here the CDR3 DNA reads TGTGCCAGCAGCCTCAATCGAGATAGCAATCAGCCCCAGCATTTT.

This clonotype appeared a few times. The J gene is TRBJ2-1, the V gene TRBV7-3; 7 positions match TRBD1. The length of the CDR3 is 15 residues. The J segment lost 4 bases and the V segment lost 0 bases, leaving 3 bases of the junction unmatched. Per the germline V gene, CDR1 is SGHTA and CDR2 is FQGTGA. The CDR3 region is CASSLTGQYYNEQFF. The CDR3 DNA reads TGTGCCAGCAGCTTAACGGGACAGTATTACAATGAGCAGTTCTTC.

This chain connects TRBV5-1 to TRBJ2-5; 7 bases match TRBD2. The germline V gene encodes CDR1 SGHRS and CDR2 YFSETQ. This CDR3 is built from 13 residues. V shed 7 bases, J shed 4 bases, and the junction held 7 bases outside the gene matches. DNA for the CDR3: TGCGCCAGCGGAACTAGCGTCTCAGAGACCCAGTACTTC. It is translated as CASGTSVSETQYF. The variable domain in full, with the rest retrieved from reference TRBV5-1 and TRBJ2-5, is KAGVTQTPRYLIKTRGQQVTLSCSPISGHRSVSWYQQTPGQGLQFLFEYFSETQRNKGNFPGRFSGRQFSNSRSEMNVSTLELGDSALYLCASGTSVSETQYFGPGTRLLVL.

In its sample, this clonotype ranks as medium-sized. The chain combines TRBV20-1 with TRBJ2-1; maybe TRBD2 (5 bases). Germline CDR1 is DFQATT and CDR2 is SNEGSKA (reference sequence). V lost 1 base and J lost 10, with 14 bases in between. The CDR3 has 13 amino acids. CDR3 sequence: CSARGTLAGEQFF. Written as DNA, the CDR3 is TGCAGTGCTAGAGGGACTCTTGCTGGAGAGCAGTTCTTC.

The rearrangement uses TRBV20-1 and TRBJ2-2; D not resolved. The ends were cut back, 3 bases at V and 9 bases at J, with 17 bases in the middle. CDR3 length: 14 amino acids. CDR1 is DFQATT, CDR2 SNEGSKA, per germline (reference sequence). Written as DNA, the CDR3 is TGCAGTGCTAGTAGTGCGGCGAAAGGCAGGGAGCTGTTTTTT. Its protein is CSASSAAKGRELFF.

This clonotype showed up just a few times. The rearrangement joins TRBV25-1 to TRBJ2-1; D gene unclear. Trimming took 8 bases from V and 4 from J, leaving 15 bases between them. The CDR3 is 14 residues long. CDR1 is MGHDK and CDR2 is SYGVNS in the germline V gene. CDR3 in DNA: TGTGCCAGCTCCGAGTACCAGTCTTACAATGAGCAGTTCTTC. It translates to CASSEYQSYNEQFF.

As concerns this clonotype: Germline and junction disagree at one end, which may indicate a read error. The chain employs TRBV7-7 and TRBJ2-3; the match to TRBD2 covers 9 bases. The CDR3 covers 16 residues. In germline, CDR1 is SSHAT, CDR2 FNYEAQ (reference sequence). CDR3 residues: CASSLGLAPTTDTQYF. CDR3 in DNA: TGTGCTAGCAGCTTAGGACTAGCGCCAACCACAGATACGCAGTATTTT.

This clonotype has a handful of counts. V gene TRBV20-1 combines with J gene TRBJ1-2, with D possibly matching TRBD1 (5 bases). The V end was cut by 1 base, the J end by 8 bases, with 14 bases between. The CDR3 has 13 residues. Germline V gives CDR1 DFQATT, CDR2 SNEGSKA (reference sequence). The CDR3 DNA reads TGCAGTGCTAGAGGACAGCAACTAGAGGGCTACACCTTC. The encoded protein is CSARGQQLEGYTF.

This chain's CDR3 is CASSQRGVDTQETQYF. CDR3 nucleotide sequence: TGCGCCAGCAGCCAAAGGGGGGTTGATACCCAAGAGACCCAGTACTTC. The rearrangement links TRBV4-1 to TRBJ2-5; D tentatively reads TRBD1 or TRBD2 (6 bases each). V was trimmed by 2 bases and J by 1 base, leaving 14 bases between them. The CDR3 has 16 amino acids. CDR1 MGHRA and CDR2 YSYEKL come from the germline V gene.